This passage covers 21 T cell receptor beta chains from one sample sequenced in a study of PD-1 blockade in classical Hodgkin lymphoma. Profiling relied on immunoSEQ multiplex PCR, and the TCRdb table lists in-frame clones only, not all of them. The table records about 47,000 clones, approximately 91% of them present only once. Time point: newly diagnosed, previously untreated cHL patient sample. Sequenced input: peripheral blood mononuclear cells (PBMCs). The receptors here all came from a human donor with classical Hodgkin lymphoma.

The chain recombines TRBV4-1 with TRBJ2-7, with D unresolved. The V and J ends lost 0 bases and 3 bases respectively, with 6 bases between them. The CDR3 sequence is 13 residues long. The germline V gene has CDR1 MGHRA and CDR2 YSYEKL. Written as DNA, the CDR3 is TGCGCCAGCAGCCAAGATCCCCTCTACGAGCAGTACTTC. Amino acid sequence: CASSQDPLYEQYF.

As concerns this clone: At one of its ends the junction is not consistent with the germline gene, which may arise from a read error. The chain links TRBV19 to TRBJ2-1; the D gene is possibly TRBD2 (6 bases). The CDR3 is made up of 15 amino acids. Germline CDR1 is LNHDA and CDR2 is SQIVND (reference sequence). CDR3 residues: CASSILGTAYNEQFF. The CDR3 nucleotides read TGTGCCAGTAGTATCCTTGGGACTGCCTATAATGAGCAGTTCTTC.

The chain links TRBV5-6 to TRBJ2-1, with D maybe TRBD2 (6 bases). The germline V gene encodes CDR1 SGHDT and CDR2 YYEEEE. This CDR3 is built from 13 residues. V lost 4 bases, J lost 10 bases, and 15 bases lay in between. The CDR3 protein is CASSVLTGGEQFF. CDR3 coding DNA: TGTGCCAGCAGCGTTCTGACCGGGGGAGAGCAGTTCTTC.

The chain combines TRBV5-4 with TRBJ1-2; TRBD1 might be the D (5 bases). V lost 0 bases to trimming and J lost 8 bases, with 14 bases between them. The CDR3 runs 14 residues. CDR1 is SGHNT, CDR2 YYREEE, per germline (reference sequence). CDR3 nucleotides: TGTGCCAGCAGCTTGGGACGTGGGGGGTTCGGCTACACCTTC. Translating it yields CASSLGRGGFGYTF.

The CDR3 is CASSQRSGATGELFF. Written as DNA, the CDR3 is TGTGCCAGCAGCCAAAGGAGCGGGGCCACCGGGGAGCTGTTTTTT. This chain uses TRBV14 with TRBJ2-2, with 7 bases that match TRBD2. CDR1 is SGHDN, CDR2 FVKESK, per germline. V lost 2 bases to trimming and J lost 4 bases; unmatched junction nucleotides: 4. The CDR3 extends over 15 amino acids.

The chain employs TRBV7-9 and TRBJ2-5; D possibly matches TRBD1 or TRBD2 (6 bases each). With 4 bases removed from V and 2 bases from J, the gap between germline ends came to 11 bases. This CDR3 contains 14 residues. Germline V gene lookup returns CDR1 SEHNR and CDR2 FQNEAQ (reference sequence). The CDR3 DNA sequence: TGTGCCAGCAGCTCGAGGGGGGAACAAGAGACCCAGTACTTC. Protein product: CASSSRGEQETQYF.

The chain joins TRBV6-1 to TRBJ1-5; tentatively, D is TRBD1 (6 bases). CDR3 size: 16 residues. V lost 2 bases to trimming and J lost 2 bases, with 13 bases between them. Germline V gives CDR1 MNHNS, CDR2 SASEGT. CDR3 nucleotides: TGTGCCAGCAGTGAAAGATTACGACAGGGCAATCAGCCCCAGCATTTT. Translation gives CASSERLRQGNQPQHF.

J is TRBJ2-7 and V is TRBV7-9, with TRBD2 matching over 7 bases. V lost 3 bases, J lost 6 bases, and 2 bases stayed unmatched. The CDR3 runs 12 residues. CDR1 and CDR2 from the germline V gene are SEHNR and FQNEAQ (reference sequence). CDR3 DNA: TGTGCCAGCAGCTTCCCGGGAGGCGAGCAGTACTTC. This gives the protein CASSFPGGEQYF. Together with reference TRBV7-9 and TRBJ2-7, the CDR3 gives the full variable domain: DTGVSQNPRHKITKRGQNVTFRCDPISEHNRLYWYRQTLGQGPEFLTYFQNEAQLEKSRLLSDRFSAERPKGSFSTLEIQRTEQGDSAMYLCASSFPGGEQYFGPGTRLTVT.

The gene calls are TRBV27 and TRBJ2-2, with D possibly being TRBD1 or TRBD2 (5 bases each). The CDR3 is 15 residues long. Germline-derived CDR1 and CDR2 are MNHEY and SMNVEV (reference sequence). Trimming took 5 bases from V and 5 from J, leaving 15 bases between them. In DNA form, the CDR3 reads TGTGCCAGCAGTCGAGGGGTACGATATACCGGGGAGCTGTTTTTT. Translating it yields CASSRGVRYTGELFF.

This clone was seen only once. DNA for the CDR3: TGTGCCAGCAGCTTAGGGACGGTGAACACTGAAGCTTTCTTT. It yields the protein CASSLGTVNTEAFF. The chain is built from TRBV7-2 and TRBJ1-1, with no clear D. The length of the CDR3 is 14 residues. Per the germline V gene, CDR1 is SGHTA and CDR2 is FQGNSA. V was cut by 1 base and J by 0 bases, with 6 bases left in between.

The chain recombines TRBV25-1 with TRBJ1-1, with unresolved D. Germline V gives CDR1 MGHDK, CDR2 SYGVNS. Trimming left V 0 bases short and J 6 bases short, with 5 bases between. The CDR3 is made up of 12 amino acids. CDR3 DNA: TGTGCCAGCAGTGAATATTCCGCTGAAGCTTTCTTT. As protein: CASSEYSAEAFF.

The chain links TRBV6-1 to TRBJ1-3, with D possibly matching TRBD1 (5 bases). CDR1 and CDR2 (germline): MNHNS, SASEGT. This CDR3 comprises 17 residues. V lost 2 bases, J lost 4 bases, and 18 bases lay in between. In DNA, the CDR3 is TGTGCCAGCAGTGAATTGCATGGGCAGGGTGGCGGAAACACCATATATTTT. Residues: CASSELHGQGGGNTIYF.

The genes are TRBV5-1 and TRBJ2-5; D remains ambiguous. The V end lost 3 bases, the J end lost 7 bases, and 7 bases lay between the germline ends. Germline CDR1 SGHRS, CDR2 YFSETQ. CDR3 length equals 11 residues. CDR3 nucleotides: TGCGCCAGCAGCTCCGAAGCGACCCAGTACTTC. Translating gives CASSSEATQYF.

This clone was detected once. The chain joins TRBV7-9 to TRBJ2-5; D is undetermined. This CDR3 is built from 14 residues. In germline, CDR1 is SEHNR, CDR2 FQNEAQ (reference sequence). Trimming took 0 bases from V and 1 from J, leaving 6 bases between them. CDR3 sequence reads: CASSLAGFQETQYF. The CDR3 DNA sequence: TGTGCCAGCAGCTTAGCAGGGTTCCAAGAGACCCAGTACTTC.

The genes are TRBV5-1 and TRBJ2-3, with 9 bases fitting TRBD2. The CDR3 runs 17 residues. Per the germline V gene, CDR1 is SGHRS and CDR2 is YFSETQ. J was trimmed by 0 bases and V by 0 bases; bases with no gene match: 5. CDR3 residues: CASSLAPSGVSTDTQYF. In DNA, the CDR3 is TGCGCCAGCAGCTTGGCGCCTAGCGGGGTTAGCACAGATACGCAGTATTTT. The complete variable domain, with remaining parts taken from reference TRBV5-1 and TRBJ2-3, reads KAGVTQTPRYLIKTRGQQVTLSCSPISGHRSVSWYQQTPGQGLQFLFEYFSETQRNKGNFPGRFSGRQFSNSRSEMNVSTLELGDSALYLCASSLAPSGVSTDTQYFGPGTRLTVL.

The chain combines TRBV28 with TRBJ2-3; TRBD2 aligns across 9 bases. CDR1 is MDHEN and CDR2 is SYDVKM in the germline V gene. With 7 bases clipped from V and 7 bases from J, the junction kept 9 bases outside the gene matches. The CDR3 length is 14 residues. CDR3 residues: CASKASGTLYTQYF. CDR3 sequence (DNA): TGTGCCAGCAAGGCTAGCGGGACCCTTTATACGCAGTATTTT.

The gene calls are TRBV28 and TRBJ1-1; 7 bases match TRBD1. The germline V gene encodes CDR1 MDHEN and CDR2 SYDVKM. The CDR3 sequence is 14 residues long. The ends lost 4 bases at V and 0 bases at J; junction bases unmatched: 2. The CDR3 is CASSSGTVNTEAFF. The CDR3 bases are TGTGCCAGCAGTTCCGGGACAGTGAACACTGAAGCTTTCTTT.

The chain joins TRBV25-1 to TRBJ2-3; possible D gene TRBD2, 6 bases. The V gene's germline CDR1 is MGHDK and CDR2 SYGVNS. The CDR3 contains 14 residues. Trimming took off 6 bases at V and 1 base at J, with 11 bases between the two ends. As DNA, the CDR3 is TGTGCCAGCAGCACCGGGAGCCGCACAGATACGCAGTATTTT. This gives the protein CASSTGSRTDTQYF. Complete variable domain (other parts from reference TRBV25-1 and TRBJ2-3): EADIYQTPRYLVIGTGKKITLECSQTMGHDKMYWYQQDPGMELHLIHYSYGVNSTEKGDLSSESTVSRIRTEHFPLTLESARPSHTSQYLCASSTGSRTDTQYFGPGTRLTVL.

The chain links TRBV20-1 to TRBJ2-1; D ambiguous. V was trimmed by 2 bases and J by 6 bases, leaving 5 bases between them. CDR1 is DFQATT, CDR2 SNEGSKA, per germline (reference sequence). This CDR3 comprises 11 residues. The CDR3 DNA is TGCAGTGCTAGACCCTTCAATGAGCAGTTCTTC. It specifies CSARPFNEQFF.

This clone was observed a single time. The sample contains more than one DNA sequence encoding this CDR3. This CDR3 is CASSQDGLAGAPTYNEQFF. The CDR3 bases are TGCGCCAGCAGCCAAGATGGCCTAGCGGGGGCCCCGACCTACAATGAGCAGTTCTTC. J is TRBJ2-1 and V is TRBV4-1; 10 bases align to TRBD2. Germline CDR1 is MGHRA and CDR2 is YSYEKL. The CDR3 extends over 19 amino acids. V gave up 0 bases and J gave up 2 bases; unmatched junction bases: 10.

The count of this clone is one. The CDR3 region has the DNA TGTGCCAGCAGTTTAGTCTACCCGGGCGGGGTCTCTAGTCAGCCCCAGCATTTT. Its translation is CASSLVYPGGVSSQPQHF. The V gene is TRBV27, the J gene TRBJ1-5; D is uncertain. V lost 2 bases and J 6 bases, leaving 23 bases between the germline ends. This CDR3 is 18 amino acids long. The germline gives CDR1 MNHEY, CDR2 SMNVEV (reference sequence).